Below, 24 T cell receptor beta chains from the same sample are listed, as sequenced in a study of T cell responses to AZD1222 COVID-19 vaccine. Assay used: immunoSEQ multiplex PCR; TCRdb lists only in-frame clones, some missing. This repertoire shows 110,000 or so clones, around 90% found once; its top ten account for more than 10%. The material sequenced was peripheral blood, taken on day 0 of MenACWY control vaccination. The receptors stem from an adult in good health.

V and J are TRBV7-2 and TRBJ1-2; 7 bases fit TRBD1. This CDR3 region has 14 residues. Germline CDR1 is SGHTA and CDR2 is FQGNSA. The junction had 9 bases not matched to a gene; V was cut back by 3 bases and J by 8 bases. The CDR3 loop is CASSFSGQIYGYTF. The CDR3 coding sequence is TGTGCCAGCAGCTTCTCGGGACAGATCTACGGCTACACCTTC.

The chain combines TRBV7-9 with TRBJ1-2, with a weak D call TRBD1 (5 bases). Germline CDR1 and CDR2: SEHNR and FQNEAQ (reference sequence). This CDR3 region has 14 residues. Trimming cost V 6 bases and J 2 bases, with 13 bases left between them. The CDR3 here is CASSPTRQNYGYTF. The CDR3 DNA sequence: TGTGCCAGCAGTCCCACCCGACAGAACTATGGCTACACCTTC.

J is TRBJ2-2 and V is TRBV11-3; TRBD2 might be the D (6 bases). Germline CDR1 is SGHNT and CDR2 is YENEEA. V lost 4 bases and J 2 bases, leaving 8 bases between the germline ends. This CDR3 comprises 14 residues. CDR3 nucleotide sequence: TGTGCCAGCAGCTCTAGCGTAAACACCGGGGAGCTGTTTTTT. Protein product: CASSSSVNTGELFF.

This chain links TRBV28 with TRBJ1-1, with D perhaps TRBD1 (5 bases). Trimming left V 6 bases short and J 1 base short, with 15 bases between. This CDR3 is 15 amino acids long. Germline loops: CDR1 MDHEN, CDR2 SYDVKM. The CDR3 loop is CASSQPQGGNTEAFF. CDR3 bases: TGTGCCAGCAGCCAACCCCAGGGAGGGAACACTGAAGCTTTCTTT.

The chain is built from TRBV6-1 and TRBJ2-7; no clear D gene. CDR1 and CDR2 from the germline V gene are MNHNS and SASEGT. The CDR3 has 15 residues. Trimming removed 2 bases at V and 0 bases at J, with 11 bases between. The CDR3 coding sequence is TGTGCCAGCAGTGAAAGGGCGGACGTCTCCTACGAGCAGTACTTC. This translates into CASSERADVSYEQYF.

V is TRBV2 and J is TRBJ1-4, with D uncertain. CDR3 length: 11 amino acids. V lost 8 bases and J lost 16, with 17 bases in between. Looked up from germline, CDR1 is SNHLY and CDR2 is FYNNEI. For the CDR3, the DNA is TGTGCCAGCGGGGATATCGGGTCACCGTTTTTT. Residues: CASGDIGSPFF.

This clone appeared a single time. The chain combines TRBV6-5 with TRBJ1-6, with no clear D. Germline CDR1 is MNHEY and CDR2 is SVGAGI. The CDR3 has 15 residues. Trimming cost V 6 bases and J 2 bases, with 11 bases left between them. The CDR3 region has the DNA TGTGCCAGCAGCCCCGAAGCCCCCTATAATTCACCCCTCCACTTT. The encoded protein is CASSPEAPYNSPLHF.

The chain uses TRBV11-3 and TRBJ2-7; tentatively, D is TRBD2 (6 bases). V was cut by 8 bases and J by 6 bases, with 17 bases left in between. This CDR3 is 13 amino acids long. Germline V gene lookup returns CDR1 SGHNT and CDR2 YENEEA. CDR3 region: CASSAREFGEQYF. The CDR3 DNA is TGTGCCAGCTCGGCCCGGGAGTTTGGCGAGCAGTACTTC.

The rearrangement links TRBV13 to TRBJ2-3; perhaps TRBD2 as D (5 bases). The V end lost 3 bases, the J end lost 5 bases, and 15 bases lay between the germline ends. CDR3 length: 15 residues. CDR1 and CDR2 (germline): PRHDT, FYEKMQ (reference sequence). DNA for the CDR3: TGTGCCAGCAGCTTCCGCGCGGTAGAGGGAGATACGCAGTATTTT. This gives the protein CASSFRAVEGDTQYF.

The rearrangement joins TRBV18 to TRBJ2-1, with TRBD1 matching 7 bases. Germline lookup yields CDR1 KGHSH and CDR2 LQKENI. The CDR3 totals 16 residues. With V trimmed by 4 bases and J by 6 bases, 12 bases remained unmatched. For the CDR3, the DNA is TGTGCCAGCTCACAAAGGGACAGCCCGGGCTTCAATGAGCAGTTCTTC. Translation: CASSQRDSPGFNEQFF. Filled out from reference TRBV18 and TRBJ2-1, the complete variable domain reads NAGVMQNPRHLVRRRGQEARLRCSPMKGHSHVYWYRQLPEEGLKFMVYLQKENIIDESGMPKERFSAEFPKEGPSILRIQQVVRGDSAAYFCASSQRDSPGFNEQFFGPGTRLTVL.

The J gene is TRBJ2-1, the V gene TRBV11-2; 9 bases match TRBD2. The CDR3 runs to 19 residues. The germline V gene encodes CDR1 SGHAT and CDR2 FQNNGV. V trimming: 1 base; J trimming: 0 bases; junction bases outside the gene matches: 10. In nucleotides, the CDR3 is TGTGCCAGCAGCTTAGGAGCCAGCGGGGGGCCCCTCTCCTACAATGAGCAGTTCTTC. Amino acid sequence: CASSLGASGGPLSYNEQFF.

V is TRBV10-3 and J is TRBJ1-1, with a tentative D call TRBD1 (6 bases). V gave up 3 bases and J gave up 6 bases, with 17 bases separating them. Germline CDR1 and CDR2: ENHRY and SYGVKD. The CDR3 is 15 residues long. CDR3 in amino acids: CAISDRLGGLAEAFF. For the CDR3, the DNA is TGTGCCATCAGTGACCGGCTGGGGGGGCTGGCTGAAGCTTTCTTT.

About this clone: At one boundary the junction diverges from the germline segment, which might be a read error. This chain joins TRBV5-1 and TRBJ2-4, with 11 bases aligning to TRBD2. Germline loops: CDR1 SGHRS, CDR2 YFSETQ. This CDR3 has 14 residues. The CDR3 here is CASSLELAGAPQDF. In nucleotides, the CDR3 is TGCGCCAGCAGCTTGGAACTAGCGGGAGCCCCTCAAGACTTC.

This chain links TRBV7-2 with TRBJ2-2; D may correspond to TRBD1 or TRBD2 (6 bases each). The germline V gene encodes CDR1 SGHTA and CDR2 FQGNSA. V lost 5 bases and J lost 3, with 16 bases in between. There are 16 residues in the CDR3. The CDR3 sequence: CASSKGGSGYTGELFF. The CDR3 DNA follows: TGTGCCAGCAGCAAAGGGGGGAGCGGATACACCGGGGAGCTGTTTTTT.

This clone was counted only a few times. The chain employs TRBV4-3 and TRBJ2-7; D perhaps matches TRBD2 (6 bases). CDR3 length equals 17 residues. Trimming cost V 0 bases and J 0 bases, with 15 bases left between them. CDR1 is LGHNA, CDR2 YSLEER, per germline. The DNA of the CDR3 is TGCGCCAGCAGCCAAGATGGTGCGGGGACCCCCTCCTACGAGCAGTACTTC. Residues: CASSQDGAGTPSYEQYF.

The V and J genes are TRBV14 and TRBJ1-1, with 10 bases matching TRBD1. CDR1 and CDR2 (germline): SGHDN, FVKESK. This CDR3 spans 13 amino acids. V lost 7 bases to trimming and J lost 6 bases; unmatched junction nucleotides: 5. The CDR3 sequence is CASNRQGAAEAFF. CDR3 in DNA: TGTGCCAGCAACAGACAGGGGGCCGCTGAAGCTTTCTTT.

V gene TRBV28 combines with J gene TRBJ2-1; a possible D gene is TRBD1 (6 bases). The CDR3 extends over 15 amino acids. Germline CDR1 and CDR2: MDHEN and SYDVKM. V was cut by 2 bases and J by 0 bases, with 8 bases left in between. In DNA, the CDR3 is TGTGCCAGCAGTTTAAGGGGGAGCTCCTACAATGAGCAGTTCTTC. Translation: CASSLRGSSYNEQFF. The variable domain in full, with the rest retrieved from reference TRBV28 and TRBJ2-1, is DVKVTQSSRYLVKRTGEKVFLECVQDMDHENMFWYRQDPGLGLRLIYFSYDVKMKEKGDIPEGYSVSREKKERFSLILESASTNQTSMYLCASSLRGSSYNEQFFGPGTRLTVL.

The chain couples TRBV7-3 to TRBJ2-3; possibly TRBD2 for D (6 bases). CDR3 size: 14 residues. Trimming removed 3 bases at V and 1 base at J, with 8 bases between. The germline CDR1 and CDR2 sequences are SGHTA and FQGTGA. In DNA form, the CDR3 reads TGTGCCAGCAGCTTTGGCGGGGGCACAGATACGCAGTATTTT. Amino acid sequence: CASSFGGGTDTQYF.

The chain employs TRBV7-2 and TRBJ2-4; 7 bases line up with TRBD1. Germline values: CDR1 SGHTA, CDR2 FQGNSA. The V and J ends lost 5 bases and 7 bases, in that order; junction bases with no gene match: 5. This CDR3 contains 13 residues. The CDR3 DNA reads as TGTGCCAGCAGCGTTAGGGGGCAGAACATTCAGTACTTC. Protein: CASSVRGQNIQYF.

This clone was recorded only once. The J gene is TRBJ2-1, the V gene TRBV28; possible D gene TRBD2, 6 bases. The V and J ends lost 6 bases and 5 bases respectively, with 17 bases between them. Germline V gene data show CDR1 as MDHEN and CDR2 as SYDVKM. The CDR3 is made up of 15 amino acids. CDR3 sequence reads: CASSAPGLQNNEQFF. The CDR3, as DNA: TGTGCCAGCAGCGCGCCGGGACTTCAAAACAATGAGCAGTTCTTC.

The rearrangement links TRBV7-2 to TRBJ2-1; D might be TRBD2 (5 bases). Germline loops: CDR1 SGHTA, CDR2 FQGNSA. Between the trimmed V and J ends, which lost 6 bases and 2 bases, there was a span of 11 bases. This CDR3 region has 14 residues. CDR3 sequence (DNA): TGTGCCAGCAGTTATAGCGAAACCTACAATGAGCAGTTCTTC. This sequence encodes CASSYSETYNEQFF.

This clone appeared once. This chain connects TRBV3-1 (or the pseudogene TRBV3-2) to TRBJ1-1; 7 nucleotides match TRBD1. J gave up 4 bases and V 0 bases, and 8 bases lay outside the gene matches. This CDR3 spans 16 amino acids. Germline-derived CDR1 and CDR2 are LGHDT and YNNKEL (reference sequence). The CDR3 DNA sequence: TGTGCCAGCAGCCAAGATAGGGGCAGGGGGGCCACTGAAGCTTTCTTT. This codes for CASSQDRGRGATEAFF.

This clone was seen a single time. The chain links TRBV28 to TRBJ1-2; TRBD1 agrees at 10 bases. Germline V lookup: CDR1 MDHEN, CDR2 SYDVKM. With V trimmed by 7 bases and J by 0 bases, 14 bases remained unmatched. The CDR3 is 18 amino acids. The CDR3 region has the DNA TGTGCCAGCATACCCATTTGGGGACAGGGGAAAGCTAACTATGGCTACACCTTC. It specifies CASIPIWGQGKANYGYTF.

The chain couples TRBV27 to TRBJ2-1, with TRBD2 matching 9 bases. The CDR3 has 15 residues. After removal of 5 bases from V and 8 bases from J, the junction contained 10 bases not matched to a gene. Germline V lookup: CDR1 MNHEY, CDR2 SMNVEV (reference sequence). The CDR3 DNA follows: TGTGCCAGCAGTCCCTCCGGCGGGAGGGGGGATGAGCAGTTCTTC. Encoded protein: CASSPSGGRGDEQFF.